This entry describes one T cell receptor (beta chain). There are many counts of this clonotype. Its antigen target is currently unknown. The input lacks base qualities; no much larger clone sits a single base away. The sequencer listed for this sample is Illumina NovaSeq 6000. Using 5'RACE with constant-segment primers, TCRalpha and TCRbeta cDNA libraries were constructed, with sample barcodes and unique molecular identifiers added in the process. RNA was extracted from every sample with Trizol reagent. Amplification of the libraries took two PCR steps, and the second step added a second sample barcode plus Illumina TruSeq adapters. Sequencing of the libraries was done on an Illumina NovaSeq, producing 2 x 150 bp paired-end reads. The authors processed their data as follows. Reads were demultiplexed and collapsed into UMI-guided consensus sequences with migec v1.2.7. Using mixcr v2.1.11, the UMI consensuses were aligned to TRA and TRB V and J templates and assembled into clonotypes. A clonotype was counted as expanded or contracted only if both edgeR and NoisET called the change significant, with noise models trained on biological replicates. For edgeR calls, the cutoffs were a false discovery rate-adjusted p below 0.01 and a log2 fold-change threshold of 1. PCA with hierarchical clustering of max-normalized trajectories of the 1000 most abundant clonotypes was used as exploratory dynamics analysis. Each responding clone was given a CD4 or CD8 phenotype based on the CD4+ and CD8+ repertoires, which had been sequenced separately. The public sequencing data were trimmed at Q25 with fastp and processed into clonotypes with MiXCR by TCRdb, which kept only in-frame beta chains. Rows are combined by CDR3 protein, so each entry shows the most common genes and DNA. The V and J calls shown here were made by TCRdb, not taken from the authors' results. This sample has about 270,000 distinct CDR3 sequences in its table, and 16% of those were observed once. Of the sample, under 25% falls within the top ten clones.

PBMCs were isolated by Ficoll-Paque density gradient centrifugation. This sample was taken from a study of T-cell memory formation after mild COVID-19 (dated by TCRdb to about 2021). Concerning the study at large: TCR sequence clusters from the two donors were largely donor specific. T-cell clones expanding and contracting after mild COVID-19 in a couple of donors were tracked by longitudinal TCRalpha and TCRbeta repertoire sequencing. The cohort was made up of two young adult volunteers, one female and one male, who were previously healthy. Overall results and qualifications from the work: Clones contracting from day 15 to 85 had balanced CD4/CD8 phenotypes, while a second wave expanding from day 15 to 37 was biased towards CD4+. Some responding clones were found in pre-infection memory, which suggests that pre-existing cross-reactive memory T cells took part in the SARS-CoV-2 response. SARS-CoV-2 specificity was not confirmed for the second-wave clones peaking on day 37. Contracting CD4+ clones were located mainly in the CM and EM memory subsets, whereas CD8+ clones were found to be enriched in EMRA. The study included only a couple of mild cases, and larger cohorts that include severe cases with pre-infection samples were judged to be necessary.

The CDR3 starts with the cysteine, ends with the phenylalanine, and has 13 residues. This entry keeps only the CDR3 DNA: 39 bases, framed from base 1. Trimming takes 1 base from V and 5 bases from J, and the germline ends sit 8 bases apart. CDR1 and CDR2, looked up from the germline V gene (reference sequence), are SEHNR and FQNEAQ. The specimen sequenced was PBMCs or a T cell subset sorted from them (not recorded which). The rearranged segments are TRBV7-9 and TRBJ1-1, with TRBD1 tentatively as D gene (5 bases match). The sequence was obtained from a man between 18 and 29 years old who had mild COVID-19 (a few samples of this study predate the infection). The sample titles of this study are shuffled in the database, so cell type and time point are left out; the donor was told from shared clones. For the CDR3, the sequence is CASSLEGVTEAFF. The base sequence is TGTGCCAGCAGCTTAGAAGGGGTGACTGAAGCTTTCTTT.